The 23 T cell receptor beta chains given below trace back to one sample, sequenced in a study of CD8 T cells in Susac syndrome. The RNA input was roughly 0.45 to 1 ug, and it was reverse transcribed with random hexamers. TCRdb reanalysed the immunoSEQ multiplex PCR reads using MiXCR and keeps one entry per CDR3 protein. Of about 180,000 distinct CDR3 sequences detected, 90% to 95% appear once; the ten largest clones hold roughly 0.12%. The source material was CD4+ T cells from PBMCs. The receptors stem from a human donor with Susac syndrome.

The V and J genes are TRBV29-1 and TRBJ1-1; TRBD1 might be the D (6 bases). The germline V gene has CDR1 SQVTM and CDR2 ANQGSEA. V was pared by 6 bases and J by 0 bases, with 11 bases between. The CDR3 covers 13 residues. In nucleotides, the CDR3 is TGCAGCGTGCAAAGGGGGTTGAACACTGAAGCTTTCTTT. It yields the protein CSVQRGLNTEAFF.

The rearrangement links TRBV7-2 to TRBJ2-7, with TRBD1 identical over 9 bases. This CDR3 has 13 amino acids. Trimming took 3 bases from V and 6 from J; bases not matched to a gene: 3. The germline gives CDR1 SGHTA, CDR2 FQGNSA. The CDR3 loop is CASSFRDRAEQYF. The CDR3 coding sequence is TGTGCCAGCAGCTTCCGGGACAGGGCCGAGCAGTACTTC.

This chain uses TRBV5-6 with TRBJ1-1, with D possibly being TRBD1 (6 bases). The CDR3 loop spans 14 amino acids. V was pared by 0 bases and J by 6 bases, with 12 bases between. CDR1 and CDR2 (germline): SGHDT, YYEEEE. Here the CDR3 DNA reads TGTGCCAGCAGCTTGGGGTACAGGGCGCCTGAAGCTTTCTTT. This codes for CASSLGYRAPEAFF.

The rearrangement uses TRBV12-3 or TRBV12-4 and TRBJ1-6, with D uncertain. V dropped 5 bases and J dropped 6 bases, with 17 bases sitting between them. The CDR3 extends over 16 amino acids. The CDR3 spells CASSLRAGYSNSPLHF. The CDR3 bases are TGTGCCAGCAGTCTCCGAGCGGGGTACTCTAATTCACCCCTCCACTTT.

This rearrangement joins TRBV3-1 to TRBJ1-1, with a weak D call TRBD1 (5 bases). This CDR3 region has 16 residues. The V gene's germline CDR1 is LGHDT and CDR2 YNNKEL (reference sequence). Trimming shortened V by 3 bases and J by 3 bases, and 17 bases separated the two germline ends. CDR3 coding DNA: TGTGCCAGCAGCCACGCCCAGCCGGGGGGAGACACTGAAGCTTTCTTT. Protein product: CASSHAQPGGDTEAFF.

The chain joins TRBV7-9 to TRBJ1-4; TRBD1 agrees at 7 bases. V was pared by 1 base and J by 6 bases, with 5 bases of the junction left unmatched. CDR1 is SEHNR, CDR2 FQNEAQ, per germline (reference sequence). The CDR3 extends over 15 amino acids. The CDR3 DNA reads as TGTGCCAGCAGCTTAGGTCAGGGGGATGATGAAAAACTGTTTTTT. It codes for CASSLGQGDDEKLFF.

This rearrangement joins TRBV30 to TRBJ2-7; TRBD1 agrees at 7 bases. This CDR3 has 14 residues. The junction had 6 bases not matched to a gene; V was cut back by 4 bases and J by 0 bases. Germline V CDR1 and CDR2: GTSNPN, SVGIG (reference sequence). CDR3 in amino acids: CAWTRDRSSYEQYF. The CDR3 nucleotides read TGTGCCTGGACTCGGGACAGAAGCTCCTACGAGCAGTACTTC. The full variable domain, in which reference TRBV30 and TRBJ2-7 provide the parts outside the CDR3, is SQTIHQWPATLVQPVGSPLSLECTVEGTSNPNLYWYRQAAGRGLQLLFYSVGIGQISSEVPQNLSASRPQDRQFILSSKKLLLSDSGFYLCAWTRDRSSYEQYFGPGTRLTVT.

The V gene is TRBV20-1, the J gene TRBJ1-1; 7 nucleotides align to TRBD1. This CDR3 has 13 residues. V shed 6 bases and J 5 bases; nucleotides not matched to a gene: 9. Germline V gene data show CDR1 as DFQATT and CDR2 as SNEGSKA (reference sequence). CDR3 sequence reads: CSAQGDLATEAFF. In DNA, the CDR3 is TGCAGTGCCCAGGGGGACCTGGCGACTGAAGCTTTCTTT.

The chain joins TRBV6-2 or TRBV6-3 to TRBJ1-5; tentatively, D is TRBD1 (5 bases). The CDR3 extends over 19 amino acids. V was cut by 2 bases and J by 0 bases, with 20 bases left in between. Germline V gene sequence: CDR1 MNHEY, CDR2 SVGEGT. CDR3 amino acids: CASSYRWQGGSNSNQPQHF. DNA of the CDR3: TGTGCCAGCAGTTACCGATGGCAGGGTGGCTCGAATAGCAATCAGCCCCAGCATTTT.

CDR3 in amino acids: CASTQLRTGRGEKLFF. CDR3 DNA sequence: TGTGCCAGCACCCAATTGCGGACAGGGAGGGGTGAAAAACTGTTTTTT. This sequence joins TRBV27 and TRBJ1-4, with 8 positions matching TRBD1. Trimming removed 7 bases from V and 7 bases from J; junction bases left unmatched: 14. CDR1 is MNHEY, CDR2 SMNVEV, per germline (reference sequence). The CDR3 covers 16 residues.

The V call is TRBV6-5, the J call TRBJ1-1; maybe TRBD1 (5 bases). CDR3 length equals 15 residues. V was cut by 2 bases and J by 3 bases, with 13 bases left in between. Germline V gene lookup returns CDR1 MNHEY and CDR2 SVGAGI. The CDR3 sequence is CASSYGGAMDTEAFF. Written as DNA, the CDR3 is TGTGCCAGCAGTTACGGCGGGGCGATGGACACTGAAGCTTTCTTT.

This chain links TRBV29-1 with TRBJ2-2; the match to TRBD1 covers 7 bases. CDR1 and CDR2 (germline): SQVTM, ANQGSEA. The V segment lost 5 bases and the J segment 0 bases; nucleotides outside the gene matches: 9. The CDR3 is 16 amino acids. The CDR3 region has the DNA TGCAGCGTTCGTACAGGGGAGTTCGCGAACACCGGGGAGCTGTTTTTT. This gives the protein CSVRTGEFANTGELFF.

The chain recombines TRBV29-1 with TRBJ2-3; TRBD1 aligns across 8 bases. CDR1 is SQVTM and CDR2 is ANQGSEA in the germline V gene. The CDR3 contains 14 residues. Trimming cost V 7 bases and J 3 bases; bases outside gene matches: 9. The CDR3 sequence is CSAIFTGGTDTQYF. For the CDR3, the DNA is TGCAGCGCTATTTTTACAGGGGGTACAGATACGCAGTATTTT.

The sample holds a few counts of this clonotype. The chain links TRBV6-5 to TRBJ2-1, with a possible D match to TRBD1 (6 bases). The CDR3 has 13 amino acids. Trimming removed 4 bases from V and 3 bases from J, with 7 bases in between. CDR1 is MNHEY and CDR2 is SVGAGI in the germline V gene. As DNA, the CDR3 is TGTGCCAGCAGTTCGGACAGCTACAATGAGCAGTTCTTC. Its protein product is CASSSDSYNEQFF.

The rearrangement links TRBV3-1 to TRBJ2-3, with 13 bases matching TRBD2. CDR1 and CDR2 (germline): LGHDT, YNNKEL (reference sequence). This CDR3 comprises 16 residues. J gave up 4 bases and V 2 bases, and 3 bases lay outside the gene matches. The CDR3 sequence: CASSQSGTSGADTQYF. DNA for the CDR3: TGTGCCAGCAGCCAATCCGGGACTAGCGGGGCAGATACGCAGTATTTT.

The CDR3 bases are TGTGCCAGCAGCCCCGGGTTAGCGGGGGGGCGCACAGATACGCAGTATTTT. Its translation is CASSPGLAGGRTDTQYF. This chain uses TRBV3-1 with TRBJ2-3; 11 bases agree with TRBD2. The germline V gene encodes CDR1 LGHDT and CDR2 YNNKEL (reference sequence). This CDR3 has 17 amino acids. The trim removed 4 bases at V and 1 base at J, leaving 7 bases unmatched.

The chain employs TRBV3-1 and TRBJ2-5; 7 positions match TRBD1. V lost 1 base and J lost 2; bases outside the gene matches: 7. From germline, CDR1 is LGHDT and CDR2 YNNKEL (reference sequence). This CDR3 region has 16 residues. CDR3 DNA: TGTGCCAGCAGCCAAGTTACAGGGGCAGGTCAAGAGACCCAGTACTTC. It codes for CASSQVTGAGQETQYF.

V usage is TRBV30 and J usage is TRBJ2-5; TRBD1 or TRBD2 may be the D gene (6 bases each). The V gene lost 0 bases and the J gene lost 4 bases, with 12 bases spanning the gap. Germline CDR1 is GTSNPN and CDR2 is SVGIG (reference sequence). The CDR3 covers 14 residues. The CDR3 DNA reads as TGTGCCTGGAGTGTCCAAGGAGGGGGAGAGACCCAGTACTTC. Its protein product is CAWSVQGGGETQYF.

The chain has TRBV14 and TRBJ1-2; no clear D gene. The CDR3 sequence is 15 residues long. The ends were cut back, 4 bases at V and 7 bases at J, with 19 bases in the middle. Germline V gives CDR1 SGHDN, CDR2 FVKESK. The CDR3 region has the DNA TGTGCCAGCAGCCCCCTCGGGTGGGGAGGCGGTGGCTACACCTTC. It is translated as CASSPLGWGGGGYTF. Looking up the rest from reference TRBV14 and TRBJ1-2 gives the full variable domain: EAGVTQFPSHSVIEKGQTVTLRCDPISGHDNLYWYRRVMGKEIKFLLHFVKESKQDESGMPNNRFLAERTGGTYSTLKVQPAELEDSGVYFCASSPLGWGGGGYTFGSGTRLTVV.

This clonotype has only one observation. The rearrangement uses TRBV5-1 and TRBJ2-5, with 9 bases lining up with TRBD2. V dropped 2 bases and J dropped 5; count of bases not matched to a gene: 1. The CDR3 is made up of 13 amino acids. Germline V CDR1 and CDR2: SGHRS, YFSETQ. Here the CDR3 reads CASSFLAGETQYF. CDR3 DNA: TGCGCCAGCAGCTTCCTAGCGGGGGAGACCCAGTACTTC.

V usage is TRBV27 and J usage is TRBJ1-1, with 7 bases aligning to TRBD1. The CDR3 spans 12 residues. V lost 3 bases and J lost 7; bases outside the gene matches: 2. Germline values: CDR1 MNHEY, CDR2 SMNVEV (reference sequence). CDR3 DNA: TGTGCCAGCAGTTTGACAGGGTTTGAAGCTTTCTTT. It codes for CASSLTGFEAFF.

The CDR3 bases are TGTGCCAGCAGCGTAGCTCCAGGGTGGAACACTGAAGCTTTCTTT. Protein product: CASSVAPGWNTEAFF. The chain recombines TRBV9 with TRBJ1-1, with a weak D call TRBD1 (5 bases). The CDR3 loop spans 15 amino acids. Germline CDR1 reads SGDLS; CDR2 reads YYNGEE. Trimming shortened V by 0 bases and J by 1 base, and 10 bases separated the two germline ends.

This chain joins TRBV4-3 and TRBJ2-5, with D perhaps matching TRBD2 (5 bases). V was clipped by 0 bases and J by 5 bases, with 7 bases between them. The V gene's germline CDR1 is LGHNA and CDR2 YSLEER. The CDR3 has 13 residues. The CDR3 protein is CASSQDTRETQYF. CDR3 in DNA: TGCGCCAGCAGCCAAGATACTAGGGAGACCCAGTACTTC.